This T cell receptor beta chain emerged from a study of identical twins. Study conclusions and caveats: With abundant cord blood beta clonotypes, insertions were fewer; memory repertoires showed no such pattern. Invariant MAIT and iNKT cells may have partly biased zero-insertion analyses.

Germline CDR1 is DFQATT and CDR2 is SNEGSKA (reference sequence). V was pared by 0 bases and J by 3 bases, with 9 bases of the junction left unmatched. The CDR3 covers 17 residues. Each CDR3 protein gets one entry after TCRdb re-called the 5' RACE reads with MiXCR. The profile shows about 1.7 million distinct CDR3 sequences, less than 40% of them singletons. In regard to this clonotype: No antigen is known for it.

All of the donors were Caucasians in good health. The sequenced material came from cord blood. This chain joins TRBV20-1 and TRBJ2-3, with 10 bases aligning to TRBD2. The source of this sequence is a newborn girl in good health. The CDR3 spells CSARDPASGRWTDTQYF. The CDR3, as DNA: TGCAGTGCTAGAGATCCCGCTAGCGGGAGATGGACAGATACGCAGTATTTT.